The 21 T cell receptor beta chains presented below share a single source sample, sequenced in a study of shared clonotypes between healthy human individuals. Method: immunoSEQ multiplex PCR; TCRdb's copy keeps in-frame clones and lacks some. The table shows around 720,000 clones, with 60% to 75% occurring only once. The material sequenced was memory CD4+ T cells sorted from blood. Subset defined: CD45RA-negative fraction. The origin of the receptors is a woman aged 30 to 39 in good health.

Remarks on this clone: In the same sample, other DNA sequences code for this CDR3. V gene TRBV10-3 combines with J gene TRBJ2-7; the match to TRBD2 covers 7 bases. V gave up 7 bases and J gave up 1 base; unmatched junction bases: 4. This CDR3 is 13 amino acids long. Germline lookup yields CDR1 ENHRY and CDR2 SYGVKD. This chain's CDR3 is CAINPGLSYEQYF. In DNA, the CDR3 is TGTGCCATCAATCCGGGACTATCCTACGAGCAGTACTTC.

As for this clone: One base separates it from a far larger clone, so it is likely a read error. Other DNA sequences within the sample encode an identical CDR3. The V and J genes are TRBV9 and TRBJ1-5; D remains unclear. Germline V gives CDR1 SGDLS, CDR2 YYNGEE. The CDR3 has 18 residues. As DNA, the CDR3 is TGCGCCAGCAGCGTAGCTCGAGAGAGTGTTGGTAGCAATCAGCCCCAGCATTTT. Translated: CASSVARESVGSNQPQHF. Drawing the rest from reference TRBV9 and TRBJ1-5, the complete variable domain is DSGVTQTPKHLITATGQRVTLRCSPRSGDLSVYWYQQSLDQGLQFLIQYYNGEERAKGNILERFSAQQFPDLHSELNLSSLELGDSALYFCASSVARESVGSNQPQHFGDGTRLSIL.

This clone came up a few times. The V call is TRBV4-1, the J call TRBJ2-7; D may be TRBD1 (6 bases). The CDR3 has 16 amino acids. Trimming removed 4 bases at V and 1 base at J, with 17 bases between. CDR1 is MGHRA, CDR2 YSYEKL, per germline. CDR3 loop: CASSLTATGISYEQYF. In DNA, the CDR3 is TGCGCCAGCAGCCTAACGGCGACAGGAATATCCTACGAGCAGTACTTC.

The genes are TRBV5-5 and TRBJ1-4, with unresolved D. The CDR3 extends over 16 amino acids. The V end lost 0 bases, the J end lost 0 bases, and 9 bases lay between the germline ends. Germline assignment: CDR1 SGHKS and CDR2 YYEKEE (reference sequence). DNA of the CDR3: TGTGCCAGCAGCTTGGACCCCCCCTCAACTAATGAAAAACTGTTTTTT. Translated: CASSLDPPSTNEKLFF.

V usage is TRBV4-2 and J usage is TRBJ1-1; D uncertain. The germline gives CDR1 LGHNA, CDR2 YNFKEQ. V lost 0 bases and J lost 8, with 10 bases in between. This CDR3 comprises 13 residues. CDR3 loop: CASSQETKVEAFF. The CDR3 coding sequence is TGTGCCAGCAGCCAAGAAACTAAAGTAGAAGCTTTCTTT.

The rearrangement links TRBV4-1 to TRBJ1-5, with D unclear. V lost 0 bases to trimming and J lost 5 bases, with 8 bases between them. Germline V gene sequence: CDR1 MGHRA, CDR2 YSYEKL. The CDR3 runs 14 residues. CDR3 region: CASSQERPYQPQHF. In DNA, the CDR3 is TGCGCCAGCAGCCAAGAGAGGCCTTATCAGCCCCAGCATTTT.

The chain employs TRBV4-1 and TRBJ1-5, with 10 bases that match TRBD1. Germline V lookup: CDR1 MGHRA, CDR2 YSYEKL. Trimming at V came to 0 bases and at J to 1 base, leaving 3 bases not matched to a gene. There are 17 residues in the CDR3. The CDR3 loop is CASSQELGQGSNQPQHF. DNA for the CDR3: TGCGCCAGCAGCCAAGAATTGGGACAGGGGAGCAATCAGCCCCAGCATTTT.

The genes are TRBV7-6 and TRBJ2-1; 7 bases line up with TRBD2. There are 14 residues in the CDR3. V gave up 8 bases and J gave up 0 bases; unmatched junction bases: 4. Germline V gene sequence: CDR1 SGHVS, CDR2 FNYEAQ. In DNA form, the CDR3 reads TGTGCCAGCGGCGGGAGCAGCTCCTACAATGAGCAGTTCTTC. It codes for CASGGSSSYNEQFF.

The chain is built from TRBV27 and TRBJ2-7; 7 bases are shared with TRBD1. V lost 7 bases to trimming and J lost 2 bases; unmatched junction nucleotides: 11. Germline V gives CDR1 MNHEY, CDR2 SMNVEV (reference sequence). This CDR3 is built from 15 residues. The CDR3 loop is CASKETGHPTYEQYF. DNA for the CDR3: TGTGCCAGCAAGGAGACAGGGCACCCTACCTACGAGCAGTACTTC.

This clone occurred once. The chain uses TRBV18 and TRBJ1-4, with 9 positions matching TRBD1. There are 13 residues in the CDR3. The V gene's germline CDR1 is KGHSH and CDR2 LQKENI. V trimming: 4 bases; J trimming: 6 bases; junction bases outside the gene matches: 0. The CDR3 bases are TGTGCCAGCTCACGGGACAGGGATGAAAAACTGTTTTTT. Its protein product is CASSRDRDEKLFF.

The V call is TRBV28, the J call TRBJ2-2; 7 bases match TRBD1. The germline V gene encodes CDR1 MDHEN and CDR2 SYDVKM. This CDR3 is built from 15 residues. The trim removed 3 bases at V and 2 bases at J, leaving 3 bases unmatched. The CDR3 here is CASSLGTVNTGELFF. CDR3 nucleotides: TGTGCCAGCAGTTTGGGGACAGTTAACACCGGGGAGCTGTTTTTT.

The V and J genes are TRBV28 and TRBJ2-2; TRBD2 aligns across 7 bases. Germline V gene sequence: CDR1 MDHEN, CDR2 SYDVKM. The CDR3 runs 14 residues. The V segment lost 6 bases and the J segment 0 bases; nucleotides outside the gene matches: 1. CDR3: CASSSGANTGELFF. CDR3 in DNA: TGTGCCAGCAGCAGCGGGGCGAACACCGGGGAGCTGTTTTTT. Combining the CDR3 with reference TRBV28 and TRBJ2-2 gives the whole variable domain DVKVTQSSRYLVKRTGEKVFLECVQDMDHENMFWYRQDPGLGLRLIYFSYDVKMKEKGDIPEGYSVSREKKERFSLILESASTNQTSMYLCASSSGANTGELFFGEGSRLTVL.

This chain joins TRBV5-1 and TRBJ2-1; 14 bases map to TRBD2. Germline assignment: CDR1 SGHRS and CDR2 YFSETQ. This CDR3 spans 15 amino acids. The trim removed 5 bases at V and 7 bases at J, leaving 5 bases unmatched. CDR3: CASRTSGRAGNEQFF. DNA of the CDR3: TGCGCCAGCAGGACTAGCGGGAGGGCGGGGAATGAGCAGTTCTTC. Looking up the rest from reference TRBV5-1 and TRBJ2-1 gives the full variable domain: KAGVTQTPRYLIKTRGQQVTLSCSPISGHRSVSWYQQTPGQGLQFLFEYFSETQRNKGNFPGRFSGRQFSNSRSEMNVSTLELGDSALYLCASRTSGRAGNEQFFGPGTRLTVL.

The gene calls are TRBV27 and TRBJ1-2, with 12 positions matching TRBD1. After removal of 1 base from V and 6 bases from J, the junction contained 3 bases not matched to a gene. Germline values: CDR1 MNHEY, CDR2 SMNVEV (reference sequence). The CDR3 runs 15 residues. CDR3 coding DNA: TGTGCCAGCAGTTTATGGGACAGGGGGCTTAATGGCTACACCTTC. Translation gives CASSLWDRGLNGYTF.

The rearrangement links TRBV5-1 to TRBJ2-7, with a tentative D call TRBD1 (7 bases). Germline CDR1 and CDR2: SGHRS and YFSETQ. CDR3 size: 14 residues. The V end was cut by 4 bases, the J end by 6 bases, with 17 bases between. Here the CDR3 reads CASSQAYRGGEQYF. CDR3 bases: TGCGCCAGCAGCCAAGCCTACAGGGGAGGCGAGCAGTACTTC. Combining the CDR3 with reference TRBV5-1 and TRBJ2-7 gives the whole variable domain KAGVTQTPRYLIKTRGQQVTLSCSPISGHRSVSWYQQTPGQGLQFLFEYFSETQRNKGNFPGRFSGRQFSNSRSEMNVSTLELGDSALYLCASSQAYRGGEQYFGPGTRLTVT.

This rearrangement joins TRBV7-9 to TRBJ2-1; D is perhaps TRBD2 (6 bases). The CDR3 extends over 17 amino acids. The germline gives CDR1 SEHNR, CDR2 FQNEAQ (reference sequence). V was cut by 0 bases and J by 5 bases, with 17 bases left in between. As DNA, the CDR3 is TGTGCCAGCAGCTTAGCGGGCGCGGGGAGTGGGAACAATGAGCAGTTCTTC. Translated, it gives CASSLAGAGSGNNEQFF.

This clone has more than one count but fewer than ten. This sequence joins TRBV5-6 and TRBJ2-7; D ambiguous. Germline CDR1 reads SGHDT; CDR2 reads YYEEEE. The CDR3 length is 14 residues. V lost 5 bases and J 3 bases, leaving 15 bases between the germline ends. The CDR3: CASSVGRSFYEQYF. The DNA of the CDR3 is TGTGCCAGCAGTGTCGGGCGGTCGTTCTACGAGCAGTACTTC.

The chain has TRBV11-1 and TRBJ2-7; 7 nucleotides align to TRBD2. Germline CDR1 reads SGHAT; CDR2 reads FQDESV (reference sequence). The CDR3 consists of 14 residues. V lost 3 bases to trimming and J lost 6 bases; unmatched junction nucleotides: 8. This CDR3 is CASSFQRDSLEQYF. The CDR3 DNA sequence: TGTGCCAGCAGCTTCCAGCGGGATTCCCTCGAGCAGTACTTC.

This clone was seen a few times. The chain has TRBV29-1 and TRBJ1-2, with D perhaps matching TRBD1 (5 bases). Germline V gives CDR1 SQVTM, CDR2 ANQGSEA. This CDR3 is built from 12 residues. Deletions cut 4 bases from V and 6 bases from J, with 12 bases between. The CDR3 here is CSVGDGPNGYTF. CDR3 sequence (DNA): TGCAGCGTTGGGGACGGTCCTAATGGCTACACCTTC.

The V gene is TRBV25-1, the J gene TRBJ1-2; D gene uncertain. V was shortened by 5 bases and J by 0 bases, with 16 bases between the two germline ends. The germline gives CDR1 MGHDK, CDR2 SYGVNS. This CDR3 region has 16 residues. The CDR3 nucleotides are TGTGCCAGCAGTTTAACTCGAGGAGGGACTAACTATGGCTACACCTTC. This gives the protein CASSLTRGGTNYGYTF.

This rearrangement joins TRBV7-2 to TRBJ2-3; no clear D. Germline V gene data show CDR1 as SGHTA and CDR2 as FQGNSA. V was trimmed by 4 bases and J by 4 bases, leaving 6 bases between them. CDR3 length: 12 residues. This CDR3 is CASSSWADTQYF. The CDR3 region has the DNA TGTGCCAGCAGCTCTTGGGCAGATACGCAGTATTTT.